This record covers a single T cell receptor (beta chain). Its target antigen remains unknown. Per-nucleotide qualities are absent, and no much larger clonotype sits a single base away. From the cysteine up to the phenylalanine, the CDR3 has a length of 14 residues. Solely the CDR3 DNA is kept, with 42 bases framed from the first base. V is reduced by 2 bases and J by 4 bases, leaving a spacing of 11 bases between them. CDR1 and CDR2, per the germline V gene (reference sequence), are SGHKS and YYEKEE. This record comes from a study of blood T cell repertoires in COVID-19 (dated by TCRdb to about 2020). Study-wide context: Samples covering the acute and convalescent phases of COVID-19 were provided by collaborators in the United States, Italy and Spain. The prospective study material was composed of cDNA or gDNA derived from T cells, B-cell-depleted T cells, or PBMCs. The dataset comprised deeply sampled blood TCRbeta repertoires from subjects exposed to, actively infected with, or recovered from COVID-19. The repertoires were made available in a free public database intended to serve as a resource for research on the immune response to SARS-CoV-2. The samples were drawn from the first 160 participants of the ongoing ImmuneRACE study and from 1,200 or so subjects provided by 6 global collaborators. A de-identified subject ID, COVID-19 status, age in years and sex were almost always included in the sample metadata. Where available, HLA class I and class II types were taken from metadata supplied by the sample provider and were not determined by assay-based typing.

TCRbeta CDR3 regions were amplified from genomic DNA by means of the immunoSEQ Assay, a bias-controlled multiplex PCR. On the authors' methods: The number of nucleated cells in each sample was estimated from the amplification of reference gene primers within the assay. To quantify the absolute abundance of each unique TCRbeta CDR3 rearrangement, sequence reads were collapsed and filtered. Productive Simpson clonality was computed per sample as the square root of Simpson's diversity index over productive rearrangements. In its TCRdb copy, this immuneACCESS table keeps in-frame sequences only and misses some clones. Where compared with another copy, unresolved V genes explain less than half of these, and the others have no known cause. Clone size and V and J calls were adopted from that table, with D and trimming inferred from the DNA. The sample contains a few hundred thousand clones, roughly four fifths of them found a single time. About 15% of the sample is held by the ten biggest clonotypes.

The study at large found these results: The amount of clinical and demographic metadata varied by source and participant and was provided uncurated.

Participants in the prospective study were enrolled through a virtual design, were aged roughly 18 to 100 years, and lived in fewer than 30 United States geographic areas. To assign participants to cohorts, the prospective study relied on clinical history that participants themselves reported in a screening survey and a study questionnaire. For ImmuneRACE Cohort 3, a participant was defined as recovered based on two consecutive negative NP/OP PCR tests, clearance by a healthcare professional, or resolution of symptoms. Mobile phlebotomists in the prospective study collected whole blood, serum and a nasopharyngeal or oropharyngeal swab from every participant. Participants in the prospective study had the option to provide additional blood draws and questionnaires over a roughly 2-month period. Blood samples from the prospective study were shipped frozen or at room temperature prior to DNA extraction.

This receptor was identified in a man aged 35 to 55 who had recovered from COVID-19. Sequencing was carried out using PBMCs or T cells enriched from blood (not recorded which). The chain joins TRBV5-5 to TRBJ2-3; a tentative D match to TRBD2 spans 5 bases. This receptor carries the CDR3 CASSFEGYADTQYF. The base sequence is TGTGCCAGCAGCTTCGAGGGTTACGCAGATACGCAGTATTTT.